This TCR beta chain comes out of a study of blood T cell repertoires in COVID-19. Study summary: Sample material is recorded as cDNA or gDNA derived from T cells, B-cell-depleted T cells, or PBMCs.

This clone has just a few counts. The authors' processing: Amplification from reference gene primers served as the basis for estimated nucleated cell counts. Only in-frame clones appear in the TCRdb table, and some are missing; sequencing was by immunoSEQ multiplex PCR. D and trimming were read from the DNA, whereas the V and J calls and clone size are those reported in that table. There are about 32,000 clones in the sample; around nine tenths occur only once, and 11% to 15% lies in the top ten. This clonotype was obtained from a man aged 55 to 70 with active COVID-19. Sequenced input: peripheral blood.

CDR3 bases: TGTGCCAGCAGCACCGGACTAGTATCAGATACGCAGTATTTT. This translates into CASSTGLVSDTQYF. The V call is TRBV6-2 or TRBV6-3, the J call TRBJ2-3; 7 bases fit TRBD2. The CDR3 is 14 amino acids. Germline CDR1 is MNHEY and CDR2 is SVGEGT. With 6 bases clipped from V and 4 bases from J, the junction kept 7 bases outside the gene matches.